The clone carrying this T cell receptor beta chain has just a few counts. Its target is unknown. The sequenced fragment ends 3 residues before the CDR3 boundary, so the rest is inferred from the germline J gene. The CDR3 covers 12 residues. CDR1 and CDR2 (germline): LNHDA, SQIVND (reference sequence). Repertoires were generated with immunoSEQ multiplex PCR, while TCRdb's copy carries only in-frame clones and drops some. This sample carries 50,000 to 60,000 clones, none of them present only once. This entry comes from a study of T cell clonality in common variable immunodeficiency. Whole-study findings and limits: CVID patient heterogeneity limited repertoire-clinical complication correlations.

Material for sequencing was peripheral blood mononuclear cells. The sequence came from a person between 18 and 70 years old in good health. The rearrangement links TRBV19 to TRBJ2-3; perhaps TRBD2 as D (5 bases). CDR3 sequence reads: CASNAGYGAQYF. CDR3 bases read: TGTGCCAGTAACGCAGGATACGGGGCG.